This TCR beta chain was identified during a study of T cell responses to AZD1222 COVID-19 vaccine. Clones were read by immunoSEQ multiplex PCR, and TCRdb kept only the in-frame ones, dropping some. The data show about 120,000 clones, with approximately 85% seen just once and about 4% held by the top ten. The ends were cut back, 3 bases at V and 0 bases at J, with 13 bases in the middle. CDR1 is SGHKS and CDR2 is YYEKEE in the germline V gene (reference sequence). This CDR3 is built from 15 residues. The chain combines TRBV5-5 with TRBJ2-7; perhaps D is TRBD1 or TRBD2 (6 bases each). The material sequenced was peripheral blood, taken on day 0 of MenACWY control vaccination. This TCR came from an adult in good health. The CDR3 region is CASSWAGTSSYEQYF. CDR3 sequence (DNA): TGTGCCAGCAGCTGGGCGGGGACATCCTCCTACGAGCAGTACTTC.